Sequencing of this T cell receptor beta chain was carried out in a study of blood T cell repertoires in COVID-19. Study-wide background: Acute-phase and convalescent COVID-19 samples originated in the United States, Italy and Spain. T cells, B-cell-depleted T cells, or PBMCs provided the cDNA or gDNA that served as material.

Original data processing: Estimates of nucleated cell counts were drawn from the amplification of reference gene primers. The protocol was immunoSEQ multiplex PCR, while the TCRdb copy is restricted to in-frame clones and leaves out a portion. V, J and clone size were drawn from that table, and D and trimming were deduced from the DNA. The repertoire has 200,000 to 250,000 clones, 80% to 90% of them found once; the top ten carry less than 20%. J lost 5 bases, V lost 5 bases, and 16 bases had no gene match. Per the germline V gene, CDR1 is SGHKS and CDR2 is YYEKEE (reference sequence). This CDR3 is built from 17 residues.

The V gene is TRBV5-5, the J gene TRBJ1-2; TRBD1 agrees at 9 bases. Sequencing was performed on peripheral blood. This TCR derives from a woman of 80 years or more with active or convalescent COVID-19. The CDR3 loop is CASSRAGTGISGYGYTF. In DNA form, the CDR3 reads TGTGCCAGCAGTCGAGCCGGGACAGGGATCTCTGGGTATGGCTACACCTTC. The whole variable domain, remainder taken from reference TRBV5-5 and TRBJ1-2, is DAGVTQSPTHLIKTRGQQVTLRCSPISGHKSVSWYQQVLGQGPQFIFQYYEKEERGRGNFPDRFSARQFPNYSSELNVNALLLGDSALYLCASSRAGTGISGYGYTFGSGTRLTVV.